The 19 T cell receptor beta chains below come from one sample, sequenced in a study of long-term antiretroviral therapy in people with HIV. immunoSEQ v3.0 was run at survey level. The repertoire was sequenced with immunoSEQ multiplex PCR; TCRdb's copy has only in-frame clones and lacks some. The sample lists around 20,000 clones; about four fifths were seen once. Material: unsorted PBMCs, obtained 0.2 years after starting antiretroviral therapy. Source of these receptors: a woman in her thirties with HIV.

This chain links TRBV2 with TRBJ1-1; D possibly corresponds to TRBD1 (6 bases). Trimming took off 3 bases at V and 5 bases at J, with 16 bases between the two ends. This CDR3 spans 15 amino acids. The germline CDR1 and CDR2 sequences are SNHLY and FYNNEI. This CDR3 is CASSEYQGRETEAFF. The CDR3 region has the DNA TGTGCCAGCAGTGAGTATCAGGGGCGGGAGACTGAAGCTTTCTTT.

This clone was recorded a few times. The J gene is TRBJ2-5, the V gene TRBV9; D call uncertain. CDR1 is SGDLS and CDR2 is YYNGEE in the germline V gene. This CDR3 is 15 amino acids long. The ends were cut back, 4 bases at V and 4 bases at J, with 17 bases in the middle. This chain's CDR3 is CASSPVEGPRETQYF. In DNA form, the CDR3 reads TGTGCCAGCAGCCCAGTGGAAGGCCCCCGAGAGACCCAGTACTTC.

V gene TRBV7-8 combines with J gene TRBJ1-1; D call uncertain. Deletions cut 6 bases from V and 4 bases from J, with 12 bases between. Germline CDR1 and CDR2: SGHVS and FQNEAQ. The CDR3 length is 13 residues. Here the CDR3 DNA reads TGTGCCAGCAGTTTTACACACTCCACTGAAGCTTTCTTT. This encodes CASSFTHSTEAFF.

This clone has just a few counts. The chain couples TRBV2 to TRBJ1-5; TRBD1 agrees at 7 bases. V shed 6 bases and J 0 bases; nucleotides not matched to a gene: 5. The germline V gene has CDR1 SNHLY and CDR2 FYNNEI. The CDR3 is 15 residues long. In nucleotides, the CDR3 is TGTGCCAGCAGGGGGGACAGATATAGCAATCAGCCCCAGCATTTT. Translating it yields CASRGDRYSNQPQHF.

The V and J genes are TRBV12-5 and TRBJ1-6; weak D call: TRBD1 (6 bases). Germline assignment: CDR1 LGHNT and CDR2 FRNRAP. This CDR3 has 14 residues. Trimming took off 10 bases at V and 7 bases at J, with 17 bases between the two ends. The CDR3, as DNA: TGTGCTACCAAACGGGGGGCAGGGAATTCACCCCTCCACTTT. This gives the protein CATKRGAGNSPLHF.

This clone was counted once. V usage is TRBV11-2 and J usage is TRBJ1-3; 12 nucleotides match TRBD1. The germline CDR1 and CDR2 sequences are SGHAT and FQNNGV. The CDR3 loop spans 14 amino acids. V lost 4 bases, J lost 7 bases, and 2 bases stayed unmatched. This chain's CDR3 is CASSWDRGLNTIYF. Written as DNA, the CDR3 is TGTGCCAGCAGCTGGGACAGGGGGCTTAACACCATATATTTT.

The chain employs TRBV6-5 and TRBJ2-5; 10 nucleotides align to TRBD1. This CDR3 is built from 15 residues. The V gene's germline CDR1 is MNHEY and CDR2 SVGAGI. The junction had 7 bases not matched to a gene; V was cut back by 2 bases and J by 7 bases. The CDR3 loop is CASSYGDRGLGTQYF. The CDR3 nucleotides read TGTGCCAGCAGTTACGGAGACAGGGGGCTGGGGACCCAGTACTTC.

The chain combines TRBV2 with TRBJ2-5; 10 nucleotides agree with TRBD2. Trimming removed 5 bases from V and 3 bases from J; junction bases left unmatched: 12. The length of the CDR3 is 17 residues. CDR1 is SNHLY, CDR2 FYNNEI, per germline. The CDR3 protein is CASSRIAGGRVKETQYF. The CDR3 region has the DNA TGTGCCAGCAGTAGGATAGCGGGGGGCAGAGTTAAAGAGACCCAGTACTTC.

This chain links TRBV5-8 with TRBJ2-6; D assignment may be TRBD1 or TRBD2 (5 bases each). V lost 2 bases and J lost 0, with 12 bases in between. The CDR3 totals 17 residues. Looked up from germline, CDR1 is SGHTS and CDR2 is YDEGEE. Here the CDR3 reads CASSFDTGTSGANVLTF. The CDR3 DNA sequence: TGTGCCAGCAGCTTCGATACCGGGACCTCTGGGGCCAACGTCCTGACTTTC.

J is TRBJ2-3 and V is TRBV5-1; possibly TRBD1 for D (5 bases). The CDR3 is 15 residues long. CDR1 and CDR2 from the germline V gene are SGHRS and YFSETQ. V dropped 0 bases and J dropped 1 base, with 9 bases sitting between them. CDR3 protein: CASSLEDTRTDTQYF. The CDR3 nucleotides read TGCGCCAGCAGCTTGGAGGACACCCGCACAGATACGCAGTATTTT. The full variable domain, rest sourced from reference TRBV5-1 and TRBJ2-3, is KAGVTQTPRYLIKTRGQQVTLSCSPISGHRSVSWYQQTPGQGLQFLFEYFSETQRNKGNFPGRFSGRQFSNSRSEMNVSTLELGDSALYLCASSLEDTRTDTQYFGPGTRLTVL.

The V gene is TRBV5-1, the J gene TRBJ2-1; 9 nucleotides agree with TRBD2. The CDR3 contains 16 residues. V was clipped by 1 base and J by 7 bases; unmatched bases: 9. CDR1 is SGHRS, CDR2 YFSETQ, per germline. This chain's CDR3 is CASSLYSGGFTNEQFF. As DNA, the CDR3 is TGCGCCAGCAGCTTGTATAGCGGGGGCTTTACTAATGAGCAGTTCTTC.

This clone was detected once. The CDR3 nucleotides read TGTGCCTGGACCCGAAAACGGACTGAAGCTTTCTTT. Protein product: CAWTRKRTEAFF. The chain links TRBV30 to TRBJ1-1; the D is unclear. V lost 4 bases and J lost 5, with 11 bases in between. The CDR3 sequence is 12 residues long. Germline CDR1 GTSNPN, CDR2 SVGIG (reference sequence).

V is TRBV5-6 and J is TRBJ1-6, with 8 bases that match TRBD1. The CDR3 runs to 14 residues. Trimming cost V 1 base and J 8 bases; bases outside gene matches: 2. Germline V gene lookup returns CDR1 SGHDT and CDR2 YYEEEE. The CDR3 DNA reads TGTGCCAGCAGCTTGCGACAGGGGTATTCACCCCTCCACTTT. Amino acid sequence: CASSLRQGYSPLHF.

This clone was picked up a small number of times. The chain recombines TRBV6-1 with TRBJ2-5; TRBD2 matches at 7 bases. The trim removed 8 bases at V and 5 bases at J, leaving 11 bases unmatched. CDR1 and CDR2 (germline): MNHNS, SASEGT. The CDR3 covers 14 residues. The CDR3 coding sequence is TGTGCCAGCGATCCGAGCGGGGCTGTGGAGACCCAGTACTTC. The encoded protein is CASDPSGAVETQYF.

The chain joins TRBV5-1 to TRBJ2-1; D may correspond to TRBD1 or TRBD2 (5 bases each). The germline CDR1 and CDR2 sequences are SGHRS and YFSETQ. The CDR3 loop spans 15 amino acids. V lost 0 bases, J lost 0 bases, and 7 bases lay in between. The CDR3 sequence is CASSLAGSSYNEQFF. The DNA for the CDR3 is TGCGCCAGCAGCTTGGCAGGGAGCTCCTACAATGAGCAGTTCTTC.

This chain links TRBV7-7 with TRBJ2-1; 7 bases line up with TRBD2. Per germline, CDR1 SSHAT and CDR2 FNYEAQ (reference sequence). After removal of 5 bases from V and 5 bases from J, the junction contained 6 bases not matched to a gene. The CDR3 is 14 residues long. The CDR3 DNA is TGTGCCAGCAGCCCCCGGGGGGTTGACAATGAGCAGTTCTTC. Protein: CASSPRGVDNEQFF.

V gene TRBV6-5 combines with J gene TRBJ2-7, with D maybe TRBD2 (6 bases). Per the germline V gene, CDR1 is MNHEY and CDR2 is SVGAGI. Trimming removed 6 bases from V and 7 bases from J, with 16 bases in between. The length of the CDR3 is 13 residues. The CDR3 loop reads CASSSGLRGEQYF. The CDR3 coding sequence is TGTGCCAGCAGCTCGGGCCTACGGGGGGAGCAGTACTTC.

The chain uses TRBV25-1 and TRBJ1-5, with D unresolved. There are 13 residues in the CDR3. Trimming pared 5 bases from V and 7 bases from J, leaving 12 bases between. The germline gives CDR1 MGHDK, CDR2 SYGVNS. The CDR3 bases are TGTGCCAGCAGTCATTCCGGGAGCCAGCCCCAGCATTTT. Its protein product is CASSHSGSQPQHF. Using reference TRBV25-1 and TRBJ1-5 for the parts outside the CDR3, the full variable domain is EADIYQTPRYLVIGTGKKITLECSQTMGHDKMYWYQQDPGMELHLIHYSYGVNSTEKGDLSSESTVSRIRTEHFPLTLESARPSHTSQYLCASSHSGSQPQHFGDGTRLSIL.

V and J are TRBV6-1 and TRBJ1-4; 12 bases match TRBD1. This CDR3 is 16 amino acids long. Losses at the gene ends were 4 bases for V and 6 bases for J; bases not matched to a gene: 6. The V gene's germline CDR1 is MNHNS and CDR2 SASEGT. In DNA form, the CDR3 reads TGTGCCAGCAGTGGGGGACAGGGGGCTTTGCATGAAAAACTGTTTTTT. Its translation: CASSGGQGALHEKLFF.